The text below deals with one T cell receptor (beta chain). Its specificity is unknown. These data come from a study of high-grade serous ovarian cancer treatment subgroups. Study results and caveats: Same-patient tumor repertoires overlapped at roughly 0.095 to 0.85; different patients barely overlapped.

Trimming cost V 1 base and J 7 bases; bases outside gene matches: 6. The germline CDR1 and CDR2 sequences are MDHEN and SYDVKM. There are 14 residues in the CDR3. Tumor samples were obtained before definitive surgery or chemotherapy. Produced via immunoSEQ multiplex PCR; TCRdb's table is partial and in-frame only. The sample carries under 400 clones, approximately 73% recorded once. V usage is TRBV28 and J usage is TRBJ1-2; TRBD1 agrees at 7 bases. Sequencing input: tumor tissue. The origin of this receptor is a human donor with high-grade serous ovarian cancer. CDR3 DNA: TGTGCCAGCAGTTTATCAGGGGGACGGGGTGGCTACACCTTC. Protein sequence: CASSLSGGRGGYTF.